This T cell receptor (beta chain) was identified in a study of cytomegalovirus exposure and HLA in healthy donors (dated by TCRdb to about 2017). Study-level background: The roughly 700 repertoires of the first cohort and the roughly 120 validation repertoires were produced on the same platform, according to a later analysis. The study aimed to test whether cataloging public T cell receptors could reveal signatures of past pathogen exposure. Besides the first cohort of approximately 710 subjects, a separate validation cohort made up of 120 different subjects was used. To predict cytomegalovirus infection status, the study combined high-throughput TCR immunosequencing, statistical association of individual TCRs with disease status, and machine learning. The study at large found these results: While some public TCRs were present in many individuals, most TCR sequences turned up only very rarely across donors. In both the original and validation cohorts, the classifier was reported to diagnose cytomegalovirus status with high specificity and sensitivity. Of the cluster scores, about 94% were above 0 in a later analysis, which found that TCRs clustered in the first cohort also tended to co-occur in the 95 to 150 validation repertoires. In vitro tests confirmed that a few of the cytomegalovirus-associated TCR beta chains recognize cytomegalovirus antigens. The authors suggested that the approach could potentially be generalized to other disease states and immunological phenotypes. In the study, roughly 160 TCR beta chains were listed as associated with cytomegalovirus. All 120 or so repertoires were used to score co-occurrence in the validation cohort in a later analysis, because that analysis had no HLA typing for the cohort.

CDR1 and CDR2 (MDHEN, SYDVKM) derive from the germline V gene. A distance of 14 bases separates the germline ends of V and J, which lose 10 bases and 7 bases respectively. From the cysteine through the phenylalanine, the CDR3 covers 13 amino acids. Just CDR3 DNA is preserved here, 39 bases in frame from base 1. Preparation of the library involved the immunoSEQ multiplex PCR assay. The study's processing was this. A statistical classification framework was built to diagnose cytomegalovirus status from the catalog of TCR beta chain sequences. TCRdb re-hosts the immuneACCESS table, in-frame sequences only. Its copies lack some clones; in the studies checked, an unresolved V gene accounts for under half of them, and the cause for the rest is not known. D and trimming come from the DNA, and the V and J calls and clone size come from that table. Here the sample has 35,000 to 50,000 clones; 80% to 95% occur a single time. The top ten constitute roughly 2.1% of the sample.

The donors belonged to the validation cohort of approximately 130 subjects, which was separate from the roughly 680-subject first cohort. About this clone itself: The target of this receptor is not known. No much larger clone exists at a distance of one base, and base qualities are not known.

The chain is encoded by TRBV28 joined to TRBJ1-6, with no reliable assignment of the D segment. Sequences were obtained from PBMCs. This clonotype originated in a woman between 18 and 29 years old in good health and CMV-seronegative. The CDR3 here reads CATGITGNSPLHF. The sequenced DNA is TGTGCCACCGGGATCACGGGAAATTCACCCCTCCACTTT. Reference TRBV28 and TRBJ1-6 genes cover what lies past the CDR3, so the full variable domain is DVKVTQSSRYLVKRTGEKVFLECVQDMDHENMFWYRQDPGLGLRLIYFSYDVKMKEKGDIPEGYSVSREKKERFSLILESASTNQTSMYLCATGITGNSPLHFGNGTRLTVT.